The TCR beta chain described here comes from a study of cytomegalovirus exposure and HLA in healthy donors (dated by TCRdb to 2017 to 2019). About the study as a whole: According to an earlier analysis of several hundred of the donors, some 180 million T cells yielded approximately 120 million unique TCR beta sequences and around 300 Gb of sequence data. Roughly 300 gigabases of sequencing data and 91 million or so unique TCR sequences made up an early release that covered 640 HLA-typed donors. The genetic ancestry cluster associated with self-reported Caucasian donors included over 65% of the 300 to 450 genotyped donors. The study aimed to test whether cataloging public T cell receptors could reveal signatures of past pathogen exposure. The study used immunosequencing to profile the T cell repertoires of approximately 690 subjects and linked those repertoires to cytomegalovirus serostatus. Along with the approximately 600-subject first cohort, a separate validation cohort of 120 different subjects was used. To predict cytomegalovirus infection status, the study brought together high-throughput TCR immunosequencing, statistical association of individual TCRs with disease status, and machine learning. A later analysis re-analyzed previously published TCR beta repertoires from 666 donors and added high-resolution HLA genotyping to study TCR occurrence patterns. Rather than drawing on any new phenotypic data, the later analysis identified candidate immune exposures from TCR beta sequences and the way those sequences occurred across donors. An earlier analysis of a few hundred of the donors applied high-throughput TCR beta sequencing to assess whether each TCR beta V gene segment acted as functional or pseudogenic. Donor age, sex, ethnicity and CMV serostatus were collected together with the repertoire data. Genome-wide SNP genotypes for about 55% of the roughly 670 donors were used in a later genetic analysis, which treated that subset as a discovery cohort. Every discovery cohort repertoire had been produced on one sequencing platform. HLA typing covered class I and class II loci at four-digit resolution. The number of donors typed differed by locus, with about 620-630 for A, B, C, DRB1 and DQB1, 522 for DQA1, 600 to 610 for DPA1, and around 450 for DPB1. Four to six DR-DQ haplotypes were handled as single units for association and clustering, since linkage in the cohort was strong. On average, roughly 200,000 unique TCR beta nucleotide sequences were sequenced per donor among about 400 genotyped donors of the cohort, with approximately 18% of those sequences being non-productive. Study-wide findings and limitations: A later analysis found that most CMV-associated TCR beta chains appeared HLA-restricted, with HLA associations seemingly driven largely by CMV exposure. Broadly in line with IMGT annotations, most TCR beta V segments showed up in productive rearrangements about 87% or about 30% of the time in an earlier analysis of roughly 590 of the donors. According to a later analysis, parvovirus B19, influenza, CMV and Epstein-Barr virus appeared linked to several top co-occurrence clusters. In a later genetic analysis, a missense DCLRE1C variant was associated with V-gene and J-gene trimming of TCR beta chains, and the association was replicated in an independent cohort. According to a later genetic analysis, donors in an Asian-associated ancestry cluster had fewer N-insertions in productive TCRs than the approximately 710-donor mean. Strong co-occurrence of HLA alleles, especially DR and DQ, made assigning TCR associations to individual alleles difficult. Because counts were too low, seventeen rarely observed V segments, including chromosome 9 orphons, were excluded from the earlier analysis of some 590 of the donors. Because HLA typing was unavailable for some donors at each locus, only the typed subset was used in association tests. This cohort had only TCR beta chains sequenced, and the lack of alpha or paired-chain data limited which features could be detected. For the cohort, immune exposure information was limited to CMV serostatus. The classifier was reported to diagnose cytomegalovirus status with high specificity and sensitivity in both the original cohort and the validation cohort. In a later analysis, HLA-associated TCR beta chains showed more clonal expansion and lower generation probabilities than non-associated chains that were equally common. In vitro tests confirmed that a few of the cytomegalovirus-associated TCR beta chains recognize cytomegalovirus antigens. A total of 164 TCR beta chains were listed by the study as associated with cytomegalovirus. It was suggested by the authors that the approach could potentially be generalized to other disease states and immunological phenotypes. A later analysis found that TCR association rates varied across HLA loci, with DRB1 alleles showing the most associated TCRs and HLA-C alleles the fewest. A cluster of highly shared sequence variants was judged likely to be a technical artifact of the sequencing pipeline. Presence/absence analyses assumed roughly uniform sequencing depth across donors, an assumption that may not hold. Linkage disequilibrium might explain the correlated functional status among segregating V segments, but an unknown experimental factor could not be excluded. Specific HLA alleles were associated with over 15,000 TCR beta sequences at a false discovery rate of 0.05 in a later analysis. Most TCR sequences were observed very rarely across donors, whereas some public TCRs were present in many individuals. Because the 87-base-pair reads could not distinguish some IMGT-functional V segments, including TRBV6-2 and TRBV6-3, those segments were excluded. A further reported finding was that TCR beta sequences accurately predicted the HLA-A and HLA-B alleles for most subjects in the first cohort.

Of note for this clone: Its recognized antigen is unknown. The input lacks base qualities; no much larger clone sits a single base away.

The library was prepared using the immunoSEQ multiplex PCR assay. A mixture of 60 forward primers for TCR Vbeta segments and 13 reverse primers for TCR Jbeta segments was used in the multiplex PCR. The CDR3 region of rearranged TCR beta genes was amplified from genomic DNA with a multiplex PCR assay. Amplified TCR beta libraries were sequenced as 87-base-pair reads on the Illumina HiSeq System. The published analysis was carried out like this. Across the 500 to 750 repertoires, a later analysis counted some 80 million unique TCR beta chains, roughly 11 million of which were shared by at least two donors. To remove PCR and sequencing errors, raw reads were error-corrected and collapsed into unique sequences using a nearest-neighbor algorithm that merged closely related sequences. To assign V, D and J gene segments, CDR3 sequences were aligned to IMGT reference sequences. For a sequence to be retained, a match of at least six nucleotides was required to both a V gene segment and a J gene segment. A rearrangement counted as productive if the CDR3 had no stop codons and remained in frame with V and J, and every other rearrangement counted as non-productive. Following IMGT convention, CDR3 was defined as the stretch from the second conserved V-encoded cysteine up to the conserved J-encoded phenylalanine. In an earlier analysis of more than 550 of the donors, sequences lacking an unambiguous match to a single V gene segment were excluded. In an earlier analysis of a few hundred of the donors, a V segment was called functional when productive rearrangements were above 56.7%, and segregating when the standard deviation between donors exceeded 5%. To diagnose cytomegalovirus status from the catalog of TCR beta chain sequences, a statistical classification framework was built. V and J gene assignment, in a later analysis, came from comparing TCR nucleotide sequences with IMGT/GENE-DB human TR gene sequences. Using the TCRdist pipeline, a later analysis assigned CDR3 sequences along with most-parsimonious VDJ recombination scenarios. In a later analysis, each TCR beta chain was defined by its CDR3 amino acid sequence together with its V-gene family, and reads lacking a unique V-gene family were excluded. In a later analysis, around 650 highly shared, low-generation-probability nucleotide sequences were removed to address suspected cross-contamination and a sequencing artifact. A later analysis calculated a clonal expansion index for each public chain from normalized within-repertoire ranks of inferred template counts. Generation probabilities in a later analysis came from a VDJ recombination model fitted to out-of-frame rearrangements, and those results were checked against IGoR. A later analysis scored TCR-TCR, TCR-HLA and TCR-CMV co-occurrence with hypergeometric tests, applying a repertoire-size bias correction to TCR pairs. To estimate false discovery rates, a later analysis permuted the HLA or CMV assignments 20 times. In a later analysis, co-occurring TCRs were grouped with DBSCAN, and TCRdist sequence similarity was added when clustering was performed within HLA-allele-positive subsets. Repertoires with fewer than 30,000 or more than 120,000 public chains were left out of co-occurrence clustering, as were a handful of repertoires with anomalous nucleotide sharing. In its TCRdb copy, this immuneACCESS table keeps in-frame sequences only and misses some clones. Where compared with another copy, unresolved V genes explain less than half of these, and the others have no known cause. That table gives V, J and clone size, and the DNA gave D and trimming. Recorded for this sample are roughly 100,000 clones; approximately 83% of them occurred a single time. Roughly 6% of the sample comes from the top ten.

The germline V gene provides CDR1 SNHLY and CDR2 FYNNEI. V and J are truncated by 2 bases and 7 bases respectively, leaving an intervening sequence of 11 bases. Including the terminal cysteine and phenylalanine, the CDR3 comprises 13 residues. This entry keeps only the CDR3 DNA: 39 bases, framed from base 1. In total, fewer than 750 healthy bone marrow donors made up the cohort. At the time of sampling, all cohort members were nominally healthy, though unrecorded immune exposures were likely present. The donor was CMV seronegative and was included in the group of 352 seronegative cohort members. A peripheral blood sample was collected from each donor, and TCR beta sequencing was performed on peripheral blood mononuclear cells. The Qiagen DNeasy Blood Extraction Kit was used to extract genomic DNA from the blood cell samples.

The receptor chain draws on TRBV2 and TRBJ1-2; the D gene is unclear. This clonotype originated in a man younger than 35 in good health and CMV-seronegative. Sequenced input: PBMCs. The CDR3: CASSERGTSGYTF. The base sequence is TGTGCCAGCAGTGAACGGGGAACTAGTGGCTACACCTTC.